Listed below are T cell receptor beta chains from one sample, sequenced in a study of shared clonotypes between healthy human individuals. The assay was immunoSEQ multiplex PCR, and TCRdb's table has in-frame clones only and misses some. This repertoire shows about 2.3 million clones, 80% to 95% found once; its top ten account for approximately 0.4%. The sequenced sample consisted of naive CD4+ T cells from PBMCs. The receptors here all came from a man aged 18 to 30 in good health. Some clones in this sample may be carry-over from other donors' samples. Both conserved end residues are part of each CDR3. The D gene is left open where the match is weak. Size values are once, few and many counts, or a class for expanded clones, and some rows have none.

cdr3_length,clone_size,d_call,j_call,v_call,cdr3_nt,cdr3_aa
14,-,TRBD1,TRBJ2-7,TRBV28,TGTGCCAGCAGTTTACGACAGGGGACCTACGAGCAGTACTTC,CASSLRQGTYEQYF
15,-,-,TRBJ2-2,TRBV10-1,TGCGCCAGCAGTGAGTCAAGGACTAATGGCGGGGAGCTGTTTTTT,CASSESRTNGGELFF
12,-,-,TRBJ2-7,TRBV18,TGTGCCAGCTCACCAATTGCAGGGGAGCAGTACTTC,CASSPIAGEQYF
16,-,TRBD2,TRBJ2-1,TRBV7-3,TGTGCCAGCAGCTTAATGGGACTAGGCACCTACAATGAGCAGTTCTTC,CASSLMGLGTYNEQFF
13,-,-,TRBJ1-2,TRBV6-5,TGTGCCAGCAGTTACGGGGCAGGCAATGGCTACACCTTC,CASSYGAGNGYTF
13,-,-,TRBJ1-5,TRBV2,TGTGCCAGCAGTGGGAATAGCAATCAGCCCCAGCATTTT,CASSGNSNQPQHF
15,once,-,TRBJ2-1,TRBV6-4,TGTGCCAGCAGTGAGACGGCTAGCTCCTACAATGAGCAGTTCTTC,CASSETASSYNEQFF
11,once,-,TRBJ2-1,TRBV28,TGTGCCAGCAATAAGTGGGGTGAGCAGTTCTTC,CASNKWGEQFF
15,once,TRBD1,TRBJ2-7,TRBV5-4,TGTGCCAGCAGCTTGCGAGGCAGGGGGAGCGGCGAGCAGTACTTC,CASSLRGRGSGEQYF
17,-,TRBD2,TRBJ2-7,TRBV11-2,TGTGCCAGCAGCTTACCCTGGACTAGACGCGGCTCCTACGAGCAGTACTTC,CASSLPWTRRGSYEQYF
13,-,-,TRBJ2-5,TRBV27,TGTGCCAGCCCAAATAGGGTCAAAGAGACCCAGTACTTC,CASPNRVKETQYF
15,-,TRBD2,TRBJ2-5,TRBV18,TGTGCCAGCTCACCAACTTATCTCGGGGGGGAGACCCAGTACTTC,CASSPTYLGGETQYF